This TCR beta chain was sequenced for a study of blood T cell repertoires in COVID-19. Across the whole study: Samples taken during acute and convalescent COVID-19 were collected in the United States, Italy and Spain. T cells, B-cell-depleted T cells, or PBMCs provided the cDNA or gDNA that served as material.

The CDR3 runs to 13 residues. Germline CDR1 reads SQVTM; CDR2 reads ANQGSEA. The V gene lost 6 bases and the J gene lost 2 bases, with 12 bases spanning the gap. TCRdb's copy holds only in-frame clones and misses some; the assay was immunoSEQ multiplex PCR. The repertoire holds about 47,000 clones, around 85% seen once, with 2.5% to 3% in the top ten. The clonotype comes from a man in his fifties with acute or convalescent COVID-19. This rearrangement joins TRBV29-1 to TRBJ2-3; D possibly corresponds to TRBD1 (6 bases). Sequencing input: peripheral blood. The CDR3 is CSVPPGVTDTQYF. CDR3 DNA sequence: TGCAGCGTCCCGCCAGGGGTCACAGATACGCAGTATTTT.